Listed here are 24 T cell receptor beta chains from one sample, sequenced in a study of T cells expressing NK-cell markers. Each CDR3 protein gets one entry in TCRdb, which reprocessed the 5' RACE reads and gives no DNA. The table for this sample gives 350,000 to 450,000 distinct CDR3 sequences. The sample consisted of blood T cells: a sorted CD56 or NKG2C T cell subset, CD4+ or CD8+ T cells, or bulk PBMC T cells (not recorded which). The receptors derive from a man aged 18 to 69 in good health.

The chain combines TRBV2 with TRBJ1-5; no DNA is available, so the TRBD1 call from TCRdb remains unchecked. The CDR3 has 14 amino acids. Germline V gene sequence: CDR1 SNHLY, CDR2 FYNNEI. The CDR3 reads CASSELTGNQPQHF.

The V gene is TRBV7-2, the J gene TRBJ1-4. Germline V gene data show CDR1 as SGHTA and CDR2 as FQGNSA. The CDR3 covers 16 residues. The CDR3 is CASSLRVRSTNEKLFF.

V usage is TRBV6-5 and J usage is TRBJ2-7; the D call of TRBD2 rests on TCRdb alone, since no DNA is present to check it. In germline, CDR1 is MNHEY, CDR2 SVGAGI. CDR3 size: 14 residues. The CDR3 loop is CASLLAGGPVEQYF.

The chain combines TRBV4-2 with TRBJ2-4; the TRBD2 assignment by TCRdb is unverifiable without DNA. The germline CDR1 and CDR2 sequences are LGHNA and YNFKEQ. CDR3 length: 20 residues. The CDR3 region is CASSQDIGLAGGLVKNIQYF.

CDR3 protein: CSAPQLLAGGDNQETQYF. This rearrangement joins TRBV20-1 to TRBJ2-5; TCRdb outputs TRBD2, but without DNA this stays unchecked. This CDR3 is 18 amino acids long. Germline CDR1 is DFQATT and CDR2 is SNEGSKA (reference sequence).

The chain carries TRBV5-4 and TRBJ2-5; without DNA, the TCRdb call of TRBD1 cannot be checked. Germline V gene data show CDR1 as SGHNT and CDR2 as YYREEE (reference sequence). The CDR3 runs to 15 residues. CDR3 sequence: CASSSTQGVVETQYF.

V gene TRBV5-7 combines with J gene TRBJ1-2; lacking DNA, the TRBD1 call made by TCRdb goes unchecked. TRBV5-7 is reported as an ORF; its role is uncertain. This CDR3 is 13 amino acids long. This CDR3 reads CASSLAPPGGYTF.

V gene TRBV27 combines with J gene TRBJ2-6; the TRBD1 assignment by TCRdb is unverifiable without DNA. The CDR3 loop spans 13 amino acids. The germline V gene has CDR1 MNHEY and CDR2 SMNVEV (reference sequence). This chain's CDR3 is CASNLRTANVLTF.

V is TRBV12-3 or TRBV12-4 and J is TRBJ2-2; TCRdb reports TRBD1, a call that lacks DNA to check it against. The CDR3 consists of 16 residues. The CDR3 loop is CASTRTGTGFTGELFF.

This chain uses TRBV20-1 with TRBJ1-5; the D gene TCRdb calls, TRBD1, cannot be checked with no DNA. The CDR3 consists of 15 residues. In germline, CDR1 is DFQATT, CDR2 SNEGSKA (reference sequence). Here the CDR3 reads CSAPRDTHSNQPQHF.

The chain recombines TRBV11-3 with TRBJ2-1; as DNA is missing, the TRBD1 call by TCRdb cannot be tested. This CDR3 has 14 amino acids. The germline gives CDR1 SGHNT, CDR2 YENEEA. CDR3 in amino acids: CASSTPGQGNEQFF.

The chain employs TRBV20-1 and TRBJ2-5; without DNA, the TCRdb call of TRBD2 cannot be checked. The CDR3 extends over 15 amino acids. Germline CDR1 DFQATT, CDR2 SNEGSKA (reference sequence). The CDR3 loop is CSARRGASGAETQYF.

The chain recombines TRBV5-1 with TRBJ2-2; there is no DNA to check the TCRdb D call of TRBD1. This CDR3 contains 15 residues. Germline lookup yields CDR1 SGHRS and CDR2 YFSETQ. CDR3 sequence: CASSGGQGAFVELFF.

The gene calls are TRBV9 and TRBJ1-2. Per the germline V gene, CDR1 is SGDLS and CDR2 is YYNGEE. This CDR3 has 14 residues. CDR3 sequence: CASSVGSQRYGYTF.

The chain recombines TRBV12-3 or TRBV12-4 with TRBJ1-5; TCRdb designates TRBD1, a call that cannot be tested without DNA. CDR3 length: 15 residues. This CDR3 is CASSPRTGGGQPQHF.

This chain joins TRBV28 and TRBJ2-1; checking the TCRdb D call of TRBD1 is not possible without DNA. Germline-derived CDR1 and CDR2 are MDHEN and SYDVKM. This CDR3 is 15 amino acids long. The chain's CDR3 is CASSSPGSQGNEQFF.

This chain uses TRBV5-4 with TRBJ1-6. This CDR3 contains 14 residues. Germline V lookup: CDR1 SGHNT, CDR2 YYREEE (reference sequence). Here the CDR3 reads CASSTGLNTSPLHF.

The V and J genes are TRBV7-9 and TRBJ2-7; TCRdb returns TRBD1, unconfirmable since there is no DNA. The CDR3 totals 15 residues. Germline CDR1 and CDR2: SEHNR and FQNEAQ (reference sequence). CDR3 sequence: CASSFGASPSYEQYF.

V and J are TRBV12-3 or TRBV12-4 and TRBJ2-5; checking the TCRdb D call of TRBD2 is not possible without DNA. This CDR3 comprises 17 residues. The CDR3 sequence is CASSLGLIAGAQETQYF.

The chain recombines TRBV12-3 or TRBV12-4 with TRBJ2-2; TCRdb returns TRBD2, unconfirmable since there is no DNA. This CDR3 has 16 residues. The CDR3 reads CASSFRARGGTGELFF.

V and J are TRBV28 and TRBJ2-3; with no DNA, the TCRdb D assignment of TRBD2 cannot be verified. This CDR3 spans 16 amino acids. CDR1 and CDR2 (germline): MDHEN, SYDVKM. CDR3: CASSTRGAFPTDTQYF.

The chain is built from TRBV3-1 and TRBJ1-1. The CDR3 covers 14 residues. Germline values: CDR1 LGHDT, CDR2 YNNKEL (reference sequence). CDR3 protein: CASSQGGVVAEAFF.

The rearrangement links TRBV7-9 to TRBJ2-7; TCRdb's D gene call, TRBD1, goes unchecked for lack of DNA. In germline, CDR1 is SEHNR, CDR2 FQNEAQ (reference sequence). This CDR3 is 14 amino acids long. CDR3 residues: CASSPIGGPYEQYF.

The rearrangement links TRBV7-2 to TRBJ2-3. The CDR3 sequence is 14 residues long. Per the germline V gene, CDR1 is SGHTA and CDR2 is FQGNSA. The CDR3 loop reads CASSYTQTTGTQYF.